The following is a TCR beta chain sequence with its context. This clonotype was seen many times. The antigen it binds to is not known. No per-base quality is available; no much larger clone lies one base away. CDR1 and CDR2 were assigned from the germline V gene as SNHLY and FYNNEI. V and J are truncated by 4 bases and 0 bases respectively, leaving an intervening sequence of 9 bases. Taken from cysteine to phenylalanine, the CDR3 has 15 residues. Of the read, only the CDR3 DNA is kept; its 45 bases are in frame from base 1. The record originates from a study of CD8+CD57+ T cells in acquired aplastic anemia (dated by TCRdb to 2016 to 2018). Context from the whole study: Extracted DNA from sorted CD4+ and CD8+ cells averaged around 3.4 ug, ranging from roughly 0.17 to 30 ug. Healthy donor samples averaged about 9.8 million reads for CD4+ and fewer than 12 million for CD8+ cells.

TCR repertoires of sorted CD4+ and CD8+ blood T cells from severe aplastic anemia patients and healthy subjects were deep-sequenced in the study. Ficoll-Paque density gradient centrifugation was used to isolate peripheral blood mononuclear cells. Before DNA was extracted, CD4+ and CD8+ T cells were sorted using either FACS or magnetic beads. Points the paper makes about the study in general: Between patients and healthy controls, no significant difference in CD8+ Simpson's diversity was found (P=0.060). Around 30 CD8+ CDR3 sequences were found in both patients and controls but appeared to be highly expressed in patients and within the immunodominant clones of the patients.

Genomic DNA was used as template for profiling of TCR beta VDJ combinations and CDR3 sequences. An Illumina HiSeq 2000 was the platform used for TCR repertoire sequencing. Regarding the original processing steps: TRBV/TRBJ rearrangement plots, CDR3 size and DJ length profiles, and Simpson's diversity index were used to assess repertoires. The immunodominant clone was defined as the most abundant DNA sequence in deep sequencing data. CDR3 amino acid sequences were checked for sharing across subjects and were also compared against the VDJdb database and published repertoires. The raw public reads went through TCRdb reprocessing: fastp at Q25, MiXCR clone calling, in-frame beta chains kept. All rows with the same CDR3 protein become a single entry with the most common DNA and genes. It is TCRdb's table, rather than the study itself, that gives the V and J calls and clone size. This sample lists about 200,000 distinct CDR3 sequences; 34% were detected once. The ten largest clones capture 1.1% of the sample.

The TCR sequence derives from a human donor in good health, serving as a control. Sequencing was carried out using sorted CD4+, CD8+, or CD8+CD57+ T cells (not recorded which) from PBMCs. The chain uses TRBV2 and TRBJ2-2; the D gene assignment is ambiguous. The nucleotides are TGTGCCAGCAGTGTCCACAGAACGAACACCGGGGAGCTGTTTTTT. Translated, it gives CASSVHRTNTGELFF.